This T cell receptor beta chain originates from a study of T cell responses to AZD1222 COVID-19 vaccine. The protocol was immunoSEQ multiplex PCR, while the TCRdb copy is restricted to in-frame clones and leaves out a portion. The repertoire holds 95,000 to 110,000 clones, with roughly 90% as singletons. In germline, CDR1 is MNHEY, CDR2 SMNVEV (reference sequence). Deletions cut 2 bases from V and 1 base from J, with 11 bases between. This CDR3 comprises 15 residues. This specimen consisted of peripheral blood, obtained on day 0 of AZD1222 vaccination. The chain links TRBV27 to TRBJ1-2; D perhaps matches TRBD1 (6 bases). The TCR originated in an adult in good health. CDR3 coding DNA: TGTGCCAGCAGTTTAAGGGGGGAAATTAACTATGGCTACACCTTC. It specifies CASSLRGEINYGYTF.